This TCR beta chain comes out of a study of blood T cell repertoires in COVID-19. Across the whole study: Sites in the United States, Italy and Spain provided acute and convalescent COVID-19 samples. PBMCs, B-cell-depleted T cells, or T cells were the source of the cDNA or gDNA that made up the material.

This CDR3 comprises 15 residues. CDR1 and CDR2 (germline): SGHRS, YFSETQ. V trimming: 7 bases; J trimming: 5 bases; junction bases outside the gene matches: 8. Measured with immunoSEQ multiplex PCR; TCRdb has only the in-frame clones, and not every one. Of about 430,000 clones in the sample, over 75% were seen once. Participants came from about 24 US areas, aged about 18 to 89 years. Participant-reported clinical history was the basis for cohort assignment. Sequenced material: PBMCs or T cells enriched from blood (not recorded which). V gene TRBV5-1 combines with J gene TRBJ2-2; 10 positions match TRBD2. The receptor comes from a woman aged 30 to 39 with acute COVID-19. CDR3 coding DNA: TGCGCCAGCCTCACTAGCGGGGTAAGAACCGGGGAGCTGTTTTTT. Its protein is CASLTSGVRTGELFF.